Following are 12 T cell receptor beta chains from one sample sequenced in a study of blood T cell repertoires in COVID-19. Only in-frame clones appear in the TCRdb table, and some are missing; sequencing was by immunoSEQ multiplex PCR. Here the sample spans about 74,000 clones, roughly 90% being singletons. Source material: peripheral blood. The receptors shown here come from a human donor in a cohort sampled during active COVID-19.

The chain has TRBV28 and TRBJ2-1, with TRBD2 matching over 7 bases. Germline lookup yields CDR1 MDHEN and CDR2 SYDVKM. J was trimmed by 0 bases and V by 4 bases; bases with no gene match: 9. The CDR3 consists of 17 residues. CDR3 coding DNA: TGTGCCAGCAGTTCCCTAGCGGCGGGCATCTCCTACAATGAGCAGTTCTTC. Protein product: CASSSLAAGISYNEQFF. Looking up the rest from reference TRBV28 and TRBJ2-1 gives the full variable domain: DVKVTQSSRYLVKRTGEKVFLECVQDMDHENMFWYRQDPGLGLRLIYFSYDVKMKEKGDIPEGYSVSREKKERFSLILESASTNQTSMYLCASSSLAAGISYNEQFFGPGTRLTVL.

The chain is built from TRBV18 and TRBJ2-3; TRBD2 matches 13 bases. Germline loops: CDR1 KGHSH, CDR2 LQKENI. This CDR3 region has 15 residues. V was pared by 3 bases and J by 4 bases, with 1 base of the junction left unmatched. In DNA, the CDR3 is TGTGCCAGCTCACCCGGACTAGCGGGAGCAGATACGCAGTATTTT. It translates to CASSPGLAGADTQYF.

The chain combines TRBV7-2 with TRBJ1-6, with TRBD1 as a possible D gene (5 bases). V dropped 2 bases and J dropped 5 bases, with 13 bases sitting between them. Germline CDR1 and CDR2: SGHTA and FQGNSA. This CDR3 is built from 16 residues. CDR3 DNA: TGTGCCAGCAGCTTAAGGGGTCCAATTAATAATTCACCCCTCCACTTT. This encodes CASSLRGPINNSPLHF.

This chain links TRBV4-1 with TRBJ2-7; TRBD1 aligns across 10 bases. V lost 4 bases, J lost 6 bases, and 9 bases stayed unmatched. CDR3 length: 15 residues. Germline V gene lookup returns CDR1 MGHRA and CDR2 YSYEKL. DNA of the CDR3: TGCGCCAGCAGCCCTGGACAGGGGGTATCATCCGAGCAGTACTTC. It translates to CASSPGQGVSSEQYF.

The chain recombines TRBV6-5 with TRBJ1-1; perhaps TRBD1 as D (6 bases). With 2 bases removed from V and 5 bases from J, the gap between germline ends came to 15 bases. The CDR3 covers 15 residues. Germline assignment: CDR1 MNHEY and CDR2 SVGAGI. CDR3 sequence reads: CASSYRQGLATEAFF. CDR3 in DNA: TGTGCCAGCAGTTACAGGCAGGGGTTGGCAACTGAAGCTTTCTTT.

J is TRBJ2-7 and V is TRBV9; possibly TRBD2 for D (8 bases). Germline CDR1 is SGDLS and CDR2 is YYNGEE. Trimming removed 0 bases at V and 2 bases at J, with 21 bases between. The length of the CDR3 is 18 residues. CDR3 protein: CASSVAGGGSGGPYEQYF. CDR3 sequence (DNA): TGTGCCAGCAGCGTAGCGGGAGGGGGCAGCGGAGGACCCTACGAGCAGTACTTC.

This clone appeared once. For the CDR3, the DNA is TGTGCCAGCAGTTTAAATGACAGGGTAGGATCACCCCTCCACTTT. Translation: CASSLNDRVGSPLHF. The chain has TRBV27 and TRBJ1-6; 7 nucleotides line up with TRBD1. Trimming cost V 2 bases and J 10 bases; bases outside gene matches: 8. This CDR3 region has 15 residues. CDR1 and CDR2 (germline): MNHEY, SMNVEV (reference sequence).

The rearrangement links TRBV27 to TRBJ2-5; the match to TRBD2 covers 10 bases. This CDR3 has 16 amino acids. V lost 3 bases, J lost 5 bases, and 9 bases stayed unmatched. CDR1 and CDR2 (germline): MNHEY, SMNVEV (reference sequence). Here the CDR3 DNA reads TGTGCCAGCAGTTTCCTAGCGGGAGTAGTTGGCGAGACCCAGTACTTC. Protein sequence: CASSFLAGVVGETQYF.

J is TRBJ2-4 and V is TRBV30; D remains unclear. This CDR3 contains 14 residues. The germline V gene encodes CDR1 GTSNPN and CDR2 SVGIG (reference sequence). Deletions cut 0 bases from V and 3 bases from J, with 9 bases between. The CDR3 DNA reads as TGTGCCTGGAGTGTGGCAGGCCACAAAAACATTCAGTACTTC. Translated, it gives CAWSVAGHKNIQYF.

The J gene is TRBJ2-5, the V gene TRBV7-2; 15 bases line up with TRBD2. CDR3 length: 16 residues. Germline CDR1 is SGHTA and CDR2 is FQGNSA. V trimming: 5 bases; J trimming: 5 bases; junction bases outside the gene matches: 6. The CDR3 sequence: CASSVRTSGRGETQYF. The CDR3 DNA reads as TGTGCCAGCAGCGTCAGGACTAGCGGGAGGGGGGAGACCCAGTACTTC.

This clone was seen only once. The chain links TRBV9 to TRBJ2-3; 10 bases are shared with TRBD1. The CDR3 length is 15 residues. V lost 0 bases to trimming and J lost 4 bases; unmatched junction nucleotides: 2. Germline assignment: CDR1 SGDLS and CDR2 YYNGEE. The CDR3, as DNA: TGTGCCAGCAGCGTAGGGGGACAGGGGTCAGATACGCAGTATTTT. The encoded protein is CASSVGGQGSDTQYF.

The rearrangement uses TRBV19 and TRBJ2-7, with 8 bases matching TRBD1. The J segment lost 8 bases and the V segment lost 1 base, leaving 4 bases of the junction unmatched. Germline values: CDR1 LNHDA, CDR2 SQIVND (reference sequence). This CDR3 comprises 13 residues. The DNA for the CDR3 is TGTGCCAGTAGTATAGGGACAGGGTCGAAGCAGTACTTC. Translation: CASSIGTGSKQYF.